This TCR beta chain was identified during a study of blood T cell repertoires in COVID-19. Study details: Acute and convalescent COVID-19 samples came from the United States, Italy and Spain. Sources were T cells, B-cell-depleted T cells, or PBMCs; the material itself was cDNA or gDNA.

Produced via immunoSEQ multiplex PCR; TCRdb's table is partial and in-frame only. The table has tens of thousands of clones, approximately 85% seen once. Germline lookup yields CDR1 SEHNR and CDR2 FQNEAQ (reference sequence). The V gene lost 3 bases and the J gene lost 5 bases, with 7 bases spanning the gap. This CDR3 spans 12 amino acids. This sequence originates from a human donor in a cohort sampled during active COVID-19. The genes are TRBV7-9 and TRBJ1-2; the D gene is possibly TRBD1 (5 bases). Input material: peripheral blood. The DNA for the CDR3 is TGTGCCAGCAGCTTTCCAGGGTATGGCTACACCTTC. This encodes CASSFPGYGYTF. Full variable domain (remainder filled in from reference TRBV7-9 and TRBJ1-2): DTGVSQNPRHKITKRGQNVTFRCDPISEHNRLYWYRQTLGQGPEFLTYFQNEAQLEKSRLLSDRFSAERPKGSFSTLEIQRTEQGDSAMYLCASSFPGYGYTFGSGTRLTVV.